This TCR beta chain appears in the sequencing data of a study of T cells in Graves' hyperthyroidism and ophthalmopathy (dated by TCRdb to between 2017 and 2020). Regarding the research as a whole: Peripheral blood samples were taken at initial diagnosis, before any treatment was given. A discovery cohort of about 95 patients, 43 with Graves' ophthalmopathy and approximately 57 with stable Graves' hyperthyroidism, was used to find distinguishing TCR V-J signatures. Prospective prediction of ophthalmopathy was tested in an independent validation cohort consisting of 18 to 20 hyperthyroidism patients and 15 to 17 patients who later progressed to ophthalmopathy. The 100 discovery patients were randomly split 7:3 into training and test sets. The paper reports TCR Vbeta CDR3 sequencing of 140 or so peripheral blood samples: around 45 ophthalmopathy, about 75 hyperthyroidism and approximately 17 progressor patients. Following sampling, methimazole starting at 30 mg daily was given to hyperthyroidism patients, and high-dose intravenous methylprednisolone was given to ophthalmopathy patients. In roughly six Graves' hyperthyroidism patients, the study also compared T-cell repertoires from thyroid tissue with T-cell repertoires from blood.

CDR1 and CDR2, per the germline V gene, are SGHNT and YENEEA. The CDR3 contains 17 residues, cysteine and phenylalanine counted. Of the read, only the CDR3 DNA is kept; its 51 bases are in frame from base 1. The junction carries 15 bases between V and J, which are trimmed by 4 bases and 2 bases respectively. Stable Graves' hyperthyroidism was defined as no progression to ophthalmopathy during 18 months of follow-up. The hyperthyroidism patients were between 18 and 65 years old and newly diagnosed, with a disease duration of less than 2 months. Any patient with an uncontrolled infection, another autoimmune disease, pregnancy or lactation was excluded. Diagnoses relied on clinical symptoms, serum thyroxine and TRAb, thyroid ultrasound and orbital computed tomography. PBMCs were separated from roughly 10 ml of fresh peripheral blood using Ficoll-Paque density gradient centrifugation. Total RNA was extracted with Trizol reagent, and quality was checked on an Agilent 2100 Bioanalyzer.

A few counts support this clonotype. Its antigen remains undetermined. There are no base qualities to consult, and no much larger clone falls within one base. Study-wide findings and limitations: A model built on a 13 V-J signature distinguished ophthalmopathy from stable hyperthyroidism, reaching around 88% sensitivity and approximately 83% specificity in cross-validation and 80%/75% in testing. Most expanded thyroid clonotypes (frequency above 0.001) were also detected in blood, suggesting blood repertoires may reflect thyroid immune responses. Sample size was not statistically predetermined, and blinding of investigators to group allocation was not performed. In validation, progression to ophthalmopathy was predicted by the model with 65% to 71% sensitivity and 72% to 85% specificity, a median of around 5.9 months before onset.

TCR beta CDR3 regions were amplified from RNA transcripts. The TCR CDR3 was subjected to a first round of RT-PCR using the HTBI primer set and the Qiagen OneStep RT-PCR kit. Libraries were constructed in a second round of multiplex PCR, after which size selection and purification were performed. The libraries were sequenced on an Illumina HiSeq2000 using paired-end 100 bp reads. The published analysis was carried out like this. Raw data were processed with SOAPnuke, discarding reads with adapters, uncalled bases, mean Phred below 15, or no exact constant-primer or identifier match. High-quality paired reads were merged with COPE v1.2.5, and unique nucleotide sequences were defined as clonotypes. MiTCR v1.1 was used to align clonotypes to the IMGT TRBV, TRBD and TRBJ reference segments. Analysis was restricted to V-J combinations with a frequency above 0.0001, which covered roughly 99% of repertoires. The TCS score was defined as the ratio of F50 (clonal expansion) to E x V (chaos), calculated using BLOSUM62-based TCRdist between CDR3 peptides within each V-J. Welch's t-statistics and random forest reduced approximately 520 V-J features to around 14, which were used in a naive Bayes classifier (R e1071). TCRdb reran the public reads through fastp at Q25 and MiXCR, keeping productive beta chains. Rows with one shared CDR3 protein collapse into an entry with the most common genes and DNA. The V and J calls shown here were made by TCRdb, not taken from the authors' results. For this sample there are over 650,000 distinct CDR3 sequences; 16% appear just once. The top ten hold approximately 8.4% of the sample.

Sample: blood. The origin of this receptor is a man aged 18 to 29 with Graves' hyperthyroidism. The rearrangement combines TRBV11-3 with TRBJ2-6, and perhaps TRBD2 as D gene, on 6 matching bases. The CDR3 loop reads CASSSMDPGAGANVLTF. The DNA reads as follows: TGTGCCAGCAGCTCGATGGATCCGGGGGCTGGGGCCAACGTCCTGACTTTC.